This is a list of T cell receptor beta chains from one sample in a study of T cell responses to AZD1222 COVID-19 vaccine. Assay: immunoSEQ multiplex PCR; the TCRdb copy retains only in-frame clones and omits some. The sample has roughly 200,000 clones, roughly 92% seen once. The source was peripheral blood, collected 28 days after the second dose of the MenACWY control vaccine. All receptors come from an adult who received the MenACWY meningococcal vaccine as a control. The CDR3 runs from the conserved cysteine through the conserved F or W. D genes are given only for firm matches. A row's size may be missing; if present it is once, few, many or a size class.

once	TRBV5-1	.	TRBJ2-7	TGCGCCAGCAGCTTGGAGGTGGGAAACTCCTACGAGCAGTACTTC	CASSLEVGNSYEQYF
.	TRBV5-4	TRBD1	TRBJ1-2	TGTGCCAGCAGCTTGGGAACAGGGGGTGGCTACACCTTC	CASSLGTGGGYTF
.	TRBV5-1	.	TRBJ2-2	TGCGCCAGCAGCAATATACGGACGGGCGGGGAGCTGTTTTTT	CASSNIRTGGELFF
.	TRBV5-1	.	TRBJ1-5	TGCGCCAGCAGCCTGGACGGATATAGCAATCAGCCCCAGCATTTT	CASSLDGYSNQPQHF
.	TRBV10-3	TRBD1	TRBJ2-2	TGTGCCATAAGGGACAGGAGGGACACCGGGGAGCTGTTTTTT	CAIRDRRDTGELFF
.	TRBV18	.	TRBJ1-1	TGTGCCAGCTCACCAACGGGACCTAACACTGAAGCTTTCTTT	CASSPTGPNTEAFF
.	TRBV7-2	.	TRBJ1-2	TGTGCCAGCAGCCCCGGGGGCGGGGTCTATGGCTACACCTTC	CASSPGGGVYGYTF
.	TRBV5-1	.	TRBJ2-7	TGCGCCAGCAGCGCCTCTGGCACGACCTACGAGCAGTACTTC	CASSASGTTYEQYF
.	TRBV25-1	TRBD2	TRBJ2-2	TGTGCCAGCATTAGAAACGGGGAGGGCTCCCCCGGGGAGCTGTTTTTT	CASIRNGEGSPGELFF
.	TRBV9	.	TRBJ1-2	TGTGCCAGCAGCGTAGTCGCAGGGGAGGGCTACACCTTC	CASSVVAGEGYTF
once	TRBV9	.	TRBJ2-5	TGTGCCAGCAGCGTAGGCTATAAGCAAGAGACCCAGTACTTC	CASSVGYKQETQYF
.	TRBV6-6	TRBD2	TRBJ2-1	TGTGCCAGCAGCCCCCGGGGGGATAGTGAGCAGTTCTTC	CASSPRGDSEQFF
.	TRBV7-2	.	TRBJ1-4	TGTGCCAGCAGCCCCCAGGGCCTTGGAGAAAAACTGTTTTTT	CASSPQGLGEKLFF